The clone carrying this TCR beta chain was seen only a few times. The V gene's germline CDR1 is MDHEN and CDR2 SYDVKM. V lost 6 bases and J lost 10, with 28 bases in between. The CDR3 covers 18 residues. TCR beta chains were sequenced at survey level with immunoSEQ. Profiled with immunoSEQ multiplex PCR; TCRdb holds only in-frame clones, not every one. The table lists under 90,000 clones, around 95% of them singletons. The sample was PBMCs. This sequence joins TRBV28 and TRBJ1-6, with D perhaps matching TRBD1 (5 bases). This receptor was obtained from a man aged 35 to 55 with rheumatoid arthritis. CDR3 coding DNA: TGTGCCAGCAGACGACCCGAGCGGGGCGCCGCTCGGGAATCACCCCTCCACTTT. Translating it yields CASRRPERGAARESPLHF.